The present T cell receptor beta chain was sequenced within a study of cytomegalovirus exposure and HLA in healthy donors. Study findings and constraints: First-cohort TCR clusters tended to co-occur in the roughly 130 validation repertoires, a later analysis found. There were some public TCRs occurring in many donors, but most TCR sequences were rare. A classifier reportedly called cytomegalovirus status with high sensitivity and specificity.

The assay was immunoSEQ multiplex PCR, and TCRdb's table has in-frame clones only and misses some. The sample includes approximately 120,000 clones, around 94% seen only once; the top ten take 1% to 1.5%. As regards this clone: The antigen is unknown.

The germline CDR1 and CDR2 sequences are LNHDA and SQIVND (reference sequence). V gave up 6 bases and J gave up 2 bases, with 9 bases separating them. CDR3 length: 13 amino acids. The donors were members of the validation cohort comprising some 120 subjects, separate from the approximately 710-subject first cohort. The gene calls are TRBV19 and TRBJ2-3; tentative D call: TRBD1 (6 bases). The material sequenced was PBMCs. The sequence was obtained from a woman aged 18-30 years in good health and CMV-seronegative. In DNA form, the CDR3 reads TGTGCCAGTAGCGGACAGATCACAGATACGCAGTATTTT. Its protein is CASSGQITDTQYF.